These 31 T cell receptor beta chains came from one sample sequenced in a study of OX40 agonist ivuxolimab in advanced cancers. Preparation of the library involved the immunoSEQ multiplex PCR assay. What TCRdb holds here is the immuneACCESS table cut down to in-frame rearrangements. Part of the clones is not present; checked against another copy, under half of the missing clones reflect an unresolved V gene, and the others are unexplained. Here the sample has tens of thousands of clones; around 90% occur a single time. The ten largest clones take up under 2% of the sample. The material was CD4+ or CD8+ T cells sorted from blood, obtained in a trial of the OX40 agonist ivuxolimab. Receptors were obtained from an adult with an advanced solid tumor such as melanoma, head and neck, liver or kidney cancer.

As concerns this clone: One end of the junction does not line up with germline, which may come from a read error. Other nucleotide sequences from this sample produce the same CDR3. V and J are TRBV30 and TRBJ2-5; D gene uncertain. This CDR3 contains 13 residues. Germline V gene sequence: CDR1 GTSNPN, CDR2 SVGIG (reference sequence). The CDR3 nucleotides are TGTGCCTGGAGTTTCCTTACCCAAGAAACCCAGTACTTC. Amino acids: CAWSFLTQETQYF.

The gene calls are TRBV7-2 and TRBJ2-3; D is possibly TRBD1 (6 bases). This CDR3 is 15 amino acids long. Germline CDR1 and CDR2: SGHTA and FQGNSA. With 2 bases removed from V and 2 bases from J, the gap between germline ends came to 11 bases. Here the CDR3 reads CASSLMGAHTDTQYF. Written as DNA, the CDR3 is TGTGCCAGCAGCTTAATGGGGGCCCACACAGATACGCAGTATTTT. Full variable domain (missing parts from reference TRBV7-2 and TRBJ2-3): GAGVSQSPSNKVTEKGKDVELRCDPISGHTALYWYRQSLGQGLEFLIYFQGNSAPDKSGLPSDRFSAERTGGSVSTLTIQRTQQEDSAVYLCASSLMGAHTDTQYFGPGTRLTVL.

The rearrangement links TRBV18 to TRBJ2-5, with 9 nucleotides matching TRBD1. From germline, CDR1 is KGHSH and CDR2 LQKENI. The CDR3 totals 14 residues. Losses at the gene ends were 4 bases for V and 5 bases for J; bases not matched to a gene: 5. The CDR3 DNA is TGTGCCAGCTCACGACAGGGGGAAGGGGAGACCCAGTACTTC. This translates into CASSRQGEGETQYF.

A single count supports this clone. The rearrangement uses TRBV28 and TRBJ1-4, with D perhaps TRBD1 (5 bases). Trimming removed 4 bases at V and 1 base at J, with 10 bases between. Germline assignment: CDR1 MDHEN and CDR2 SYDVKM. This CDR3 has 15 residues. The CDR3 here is CASSSSGITNEKLFF. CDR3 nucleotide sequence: TGTGCCAGCAGTTCCTCAGGGATAACTAATGAAAAACTGTTTTTT.

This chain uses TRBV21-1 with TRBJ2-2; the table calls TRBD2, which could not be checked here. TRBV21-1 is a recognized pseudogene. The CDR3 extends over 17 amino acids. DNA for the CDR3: TGTGCCAGCAGCAAAGCGGGGGAGGGGAAGGTAGCCGGGGAGCTGTTTTTT. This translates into CASSKAGEGKVAGELFF.

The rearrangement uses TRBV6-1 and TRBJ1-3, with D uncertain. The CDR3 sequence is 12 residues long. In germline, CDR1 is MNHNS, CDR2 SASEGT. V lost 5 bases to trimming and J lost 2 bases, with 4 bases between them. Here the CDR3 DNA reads TGTGCCAGCAGTATCCCTGGAAACACCATATATTTT. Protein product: CASSIPGNTIYF.

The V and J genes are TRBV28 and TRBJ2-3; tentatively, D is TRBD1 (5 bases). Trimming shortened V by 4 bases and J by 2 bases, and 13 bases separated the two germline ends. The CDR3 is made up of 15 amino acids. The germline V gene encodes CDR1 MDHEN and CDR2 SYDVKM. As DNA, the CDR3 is TGTGCCAGCAGTTCACCAGGGTCCCACACAGATACGCAGTATTTT. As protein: CASSSPGSHTDTQYF.

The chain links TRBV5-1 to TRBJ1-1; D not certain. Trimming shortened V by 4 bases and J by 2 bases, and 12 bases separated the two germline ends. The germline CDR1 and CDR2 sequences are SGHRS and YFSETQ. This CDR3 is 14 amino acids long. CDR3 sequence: CASSPDSGNTEAFF. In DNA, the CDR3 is TGCGCCAGCAGCCCTGACTCCGGCAACACTGAAGCTTTCTTT.

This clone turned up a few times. CDR3 in DNA: TGTGCCAGTAGTATGAACGGACTAAATTCACCCCTCCACTTT. Translating it yields CASSMNGLNSPLHF. The chain uses TRBV19 and TRBJ1-6; unclear D gene. V was clipped by 3 bases and J by 7 bases, with 10 bases between them. This CDR3 has 14 amino acids. Germline V gives CDR1 LNHDA, CDR2 SQIVND (reference sequence).

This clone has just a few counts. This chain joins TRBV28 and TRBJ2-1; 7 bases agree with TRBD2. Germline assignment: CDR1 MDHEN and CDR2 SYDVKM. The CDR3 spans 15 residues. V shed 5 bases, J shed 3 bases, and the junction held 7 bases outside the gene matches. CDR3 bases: TGTGCCAGCAGTGGGGGGGAGACACTCTACAATGAGCAGTTCTTC. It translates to CASSGGETLYNEQFF. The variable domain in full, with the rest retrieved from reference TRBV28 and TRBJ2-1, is DVKVTQSSRYLVKRTGEKVFLECVQDMDHENMFWYRQDPGLGLRLIYFSYDVKMKEKGDIPEGYSVSREKKERFSLILESASTNQTSMYLCASSGGETLYNEQFFGPGTRLTVL.

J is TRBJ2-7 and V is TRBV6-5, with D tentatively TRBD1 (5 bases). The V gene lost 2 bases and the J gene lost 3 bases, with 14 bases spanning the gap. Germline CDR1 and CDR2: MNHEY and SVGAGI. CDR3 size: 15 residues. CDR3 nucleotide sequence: TGTGCCAGCAGTTACGCCGGGCAGGGATTCTACGAGCAGTACTTC. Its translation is CASSYAGQGFYEQYF.

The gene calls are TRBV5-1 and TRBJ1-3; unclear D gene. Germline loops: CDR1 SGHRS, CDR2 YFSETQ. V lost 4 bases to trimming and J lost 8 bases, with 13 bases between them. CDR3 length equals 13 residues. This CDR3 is CASSGDRGYTIYF. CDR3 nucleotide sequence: TGCGCCAGCAGCGGGGATCGGGGATACACCATATATTTT.

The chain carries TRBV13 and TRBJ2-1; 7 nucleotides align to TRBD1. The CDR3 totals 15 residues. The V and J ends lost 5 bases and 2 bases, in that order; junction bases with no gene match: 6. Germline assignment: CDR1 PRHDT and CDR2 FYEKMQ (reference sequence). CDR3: CASSEQGSPYNEQFF. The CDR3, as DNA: TGTGCCAGCAGCGAACAGGGGTCCCCCTACAATGAGCAGTTCTTC.

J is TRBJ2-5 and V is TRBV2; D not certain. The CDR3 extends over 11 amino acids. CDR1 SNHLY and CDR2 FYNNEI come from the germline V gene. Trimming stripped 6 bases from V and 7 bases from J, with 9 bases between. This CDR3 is CASRALGTQYF. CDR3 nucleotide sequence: TGTGCCAGCAGGGCGTTGGGGACCCAGTACTTC.

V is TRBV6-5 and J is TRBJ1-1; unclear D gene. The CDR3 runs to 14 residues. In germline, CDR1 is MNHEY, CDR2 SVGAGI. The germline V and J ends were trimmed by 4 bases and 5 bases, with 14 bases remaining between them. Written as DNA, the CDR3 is TGTGCCAGCAGTTCGGCCAGGCGGGGTACTGAAGCTTTCTTT. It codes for CASSSARRGTEAFF.

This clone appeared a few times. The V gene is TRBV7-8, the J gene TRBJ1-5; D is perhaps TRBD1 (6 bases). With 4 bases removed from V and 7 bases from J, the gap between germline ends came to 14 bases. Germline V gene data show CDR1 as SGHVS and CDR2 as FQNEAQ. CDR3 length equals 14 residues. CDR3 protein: CASSSQEGGQPQHF. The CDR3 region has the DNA TGTGCCAGCAGCTCACAAGAAGGGGGACAGCCCCAGCATTTT.

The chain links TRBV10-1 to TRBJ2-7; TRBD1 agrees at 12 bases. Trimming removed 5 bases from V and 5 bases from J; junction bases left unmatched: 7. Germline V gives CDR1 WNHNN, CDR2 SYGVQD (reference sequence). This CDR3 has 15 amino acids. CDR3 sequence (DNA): TGCGCCAGCAGTCCCGGGACAGGGGGCCTGAACGAGCAGTACTTC. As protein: CASSPGTGGLNEQYF.

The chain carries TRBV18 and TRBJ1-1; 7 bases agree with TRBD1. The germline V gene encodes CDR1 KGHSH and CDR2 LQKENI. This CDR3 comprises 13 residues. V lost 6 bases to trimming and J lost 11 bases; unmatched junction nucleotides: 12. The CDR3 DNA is TGTGCCAGCTCTCTTCGACAGGGTGAGGTGGCTTTCTTT. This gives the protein CASSLRQGEVAFF.

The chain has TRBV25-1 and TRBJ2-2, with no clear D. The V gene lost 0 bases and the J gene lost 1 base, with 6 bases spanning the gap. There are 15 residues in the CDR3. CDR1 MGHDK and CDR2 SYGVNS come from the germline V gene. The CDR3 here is CASSEYTKNTGELFF. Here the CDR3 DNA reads TGTGCCAGCAGTGAATATACTAAGAACACCGGGGAGCTGTTTTTT.

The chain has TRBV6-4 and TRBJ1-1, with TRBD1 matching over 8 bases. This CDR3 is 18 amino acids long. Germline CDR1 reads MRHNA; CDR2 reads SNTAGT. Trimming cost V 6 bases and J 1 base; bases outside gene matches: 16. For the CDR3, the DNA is TGTGCCAGCAGAAACTCAGGACAGGGAAAAAGTAGGAACACTGAAGCTTTCTTT. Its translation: CASRNSGQGKSRNTEAFF.

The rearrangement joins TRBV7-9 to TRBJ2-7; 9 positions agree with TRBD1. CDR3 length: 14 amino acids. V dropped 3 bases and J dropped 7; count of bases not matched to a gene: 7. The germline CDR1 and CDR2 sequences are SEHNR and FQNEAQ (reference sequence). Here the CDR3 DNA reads TGTGCCAGCAGCTTCTTGACAGGGGGAGAGGAGCAGTACTTC. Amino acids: CASSFLTGGEEQYF. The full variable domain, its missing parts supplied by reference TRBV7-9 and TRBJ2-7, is DTGVSQNPRHKITKRGQNVTFRCDPISEHNRLYWYRQTLGQGPEFLTYFQNEAQLEKSRLLSDRFSAERPKGSFSTLEIQRTEQGDSAMYLCASSFLTGGEEQYFGPGTRLTVT.

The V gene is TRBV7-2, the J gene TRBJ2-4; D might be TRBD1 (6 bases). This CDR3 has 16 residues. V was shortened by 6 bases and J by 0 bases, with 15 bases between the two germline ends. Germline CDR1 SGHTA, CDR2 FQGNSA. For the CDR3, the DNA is TGTGCCAGCAGAAGTACAGGGCCGCAAGCCAAAAACATTCAGTACTTC. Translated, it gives CASRSTGPQAKNIQYF.

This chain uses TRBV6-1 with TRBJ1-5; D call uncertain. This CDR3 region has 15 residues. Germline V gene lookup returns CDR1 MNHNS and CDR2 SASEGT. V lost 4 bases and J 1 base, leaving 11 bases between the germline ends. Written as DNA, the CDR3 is TGTGCCAGCAGTGTGGTTCAACAGAGCAATCAGCCCCAGCATTTT. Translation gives CASSVVQQSNQPQHF.

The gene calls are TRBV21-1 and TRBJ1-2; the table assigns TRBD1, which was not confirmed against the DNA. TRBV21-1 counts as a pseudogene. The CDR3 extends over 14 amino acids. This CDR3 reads CASSKQGFGYGYTF. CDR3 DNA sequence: TGTGCCAGCAGCAAGCAGGGATTCGGCTATGGCTACACCTTC.

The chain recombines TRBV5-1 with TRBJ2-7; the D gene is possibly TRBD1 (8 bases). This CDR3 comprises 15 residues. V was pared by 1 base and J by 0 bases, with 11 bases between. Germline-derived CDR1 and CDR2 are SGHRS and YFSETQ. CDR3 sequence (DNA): TGCGCCAGCAGCTTGACAGGGGGGGCCTCCTACGAGCAGTACTTC. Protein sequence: CASSLTGGASYEQYF.

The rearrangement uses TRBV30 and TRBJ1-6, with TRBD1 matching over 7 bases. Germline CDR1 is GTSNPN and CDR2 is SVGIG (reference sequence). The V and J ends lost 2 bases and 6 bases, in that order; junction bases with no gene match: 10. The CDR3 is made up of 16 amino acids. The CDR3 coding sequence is TGTGCCTGGAGTTCATCGACAGGGCGATCTAATTCACCCCTCCACTTT. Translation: CAWSSSTGRSNSPLHF.

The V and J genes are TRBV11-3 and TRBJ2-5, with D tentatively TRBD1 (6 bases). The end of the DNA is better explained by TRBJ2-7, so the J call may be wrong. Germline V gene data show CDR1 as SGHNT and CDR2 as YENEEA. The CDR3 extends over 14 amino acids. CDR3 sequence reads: CASSPSGAFGEQYF. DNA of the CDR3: TGTGCCAGCAGCCCGTCAGGGGCGTTCGGCGAGCAGTACTTC.

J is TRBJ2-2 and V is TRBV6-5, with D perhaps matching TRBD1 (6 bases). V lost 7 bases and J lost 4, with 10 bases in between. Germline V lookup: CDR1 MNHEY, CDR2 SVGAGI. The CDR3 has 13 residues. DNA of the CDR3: TGTGCCAGCAACAGGGTGGGCACCGGGGAGCTGTTTTTT. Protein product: CASNRVGTGELFF.

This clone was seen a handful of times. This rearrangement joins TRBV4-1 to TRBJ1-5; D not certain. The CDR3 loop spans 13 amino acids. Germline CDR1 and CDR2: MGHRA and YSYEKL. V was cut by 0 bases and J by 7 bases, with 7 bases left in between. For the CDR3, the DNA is TGCGCCAGCAGCCAAGATCGGAACCAGCCCCAGCATTTT. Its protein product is CASSQDRNQPQHF.

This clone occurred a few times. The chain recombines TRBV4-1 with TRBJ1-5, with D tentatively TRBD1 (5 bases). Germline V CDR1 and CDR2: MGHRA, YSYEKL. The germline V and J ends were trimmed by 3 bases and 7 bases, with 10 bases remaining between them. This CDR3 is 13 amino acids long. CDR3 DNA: TGCGCCAGCAGCCAGGGACGGGCGCAGCCCCAGCATTTT. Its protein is CASSQGRAQPQHF.

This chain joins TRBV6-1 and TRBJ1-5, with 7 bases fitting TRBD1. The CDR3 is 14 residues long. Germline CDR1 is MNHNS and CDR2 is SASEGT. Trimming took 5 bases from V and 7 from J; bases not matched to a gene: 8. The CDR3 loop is CASSLTGRRQPQHF. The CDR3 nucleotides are TGTGCCAGCAGTCTGACAGGGAGGAGGCAGCCCCAGCATTTT.